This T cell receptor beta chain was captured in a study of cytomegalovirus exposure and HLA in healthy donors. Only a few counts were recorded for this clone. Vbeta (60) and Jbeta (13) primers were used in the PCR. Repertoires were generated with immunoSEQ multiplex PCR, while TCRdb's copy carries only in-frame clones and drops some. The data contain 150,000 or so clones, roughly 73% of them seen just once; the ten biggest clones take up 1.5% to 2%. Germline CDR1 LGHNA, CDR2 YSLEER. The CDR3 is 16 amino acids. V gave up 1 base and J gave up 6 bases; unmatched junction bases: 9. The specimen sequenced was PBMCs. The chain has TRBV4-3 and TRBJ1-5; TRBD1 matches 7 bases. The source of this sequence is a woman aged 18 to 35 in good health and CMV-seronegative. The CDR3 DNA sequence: TGCGCCAGCAGCCAAGTTCTGGAGGGGGCGGGTCAGCCCCAGCATTTT. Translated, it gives CASSQVLEGAGQPQHF.